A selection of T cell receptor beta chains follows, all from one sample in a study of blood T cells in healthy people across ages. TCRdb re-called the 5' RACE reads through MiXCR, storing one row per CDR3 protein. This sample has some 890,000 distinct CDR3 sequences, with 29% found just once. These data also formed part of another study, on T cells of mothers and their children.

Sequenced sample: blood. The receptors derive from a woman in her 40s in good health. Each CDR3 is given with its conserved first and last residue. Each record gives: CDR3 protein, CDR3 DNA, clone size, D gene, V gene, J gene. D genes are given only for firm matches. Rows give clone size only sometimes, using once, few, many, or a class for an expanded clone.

cdr3_aa: CASSLDTSTYEQYF; cdr3_nt: TGCGCCAGCAGCTTGGACACCTCTACCTACGAGCAGTACTTC; clone_size: NA; d_call: NA; v_call: TRBV5-1; j_call: TRBJ2-7
cdr3_aa: CASSFSIGGRFGEYF; cdr3_nt: TGTGCCAGCAGTTTCTCGATCGGGGGGCGCTTTGGAGAGTACTTC; clone_size: NA; d_call: NA; v_call: TRBV27; j_call: TRBJ2-7
cdr3_aa: CASSPTGLSSSYNEQFF; cdr3_nt: TGTGCCAGCAGTCCAACGGGACTTTCTAGCTCCTACAATGAGCAGTTCTTC; clone_size: NA; d_call: NA; v_call: TRBV28; j_call: TRBJ2-1
cdr3_aa: CASSLDPYRPQHF; cdr3_nt: TGCGCCAGCAGCTTGGACCCCTATCGGCCCCAGCATTTT; clone_size: many; d_call: NA; v_call: TRBV5-1; j_call: TRBJ1-5
cdr3_aa: CASSYSGAGVGETQYF; cdr3_nt: TGTGCCAGCAGTTACTCAGGAGCGGGGGTAGGAGAGACCCAGTACTTC; clone_size: many; d_call: TRBD2; v_call: TRBV6-5; j_call: TRBJ2-5
cdr3_aa: CSARDLGGRGYTF; cdr3_nt: TGCAGTGCTAGAGATCTAGGCGGGAGGGGCTACACCTTC; clone_size: many; d_call: NA; v_call: TRBV20-1; j_call: TRBJ1-2
cdr3_aa: CASSSGTGNLAAGYTF; cdr3_nt: TGTGCCAGCTCATCTGGGACAGGGAACCTTGCGGCTGGCTACACCTTC; clone_size: many; d_call: TRBD1; v_call: TRBV18; j_call: TRBJ1-2
cdr3_aa: CATSDTRQGPDYNEQFF; cdr3_nt: TGTGCCACCAGTGATACCAGACAGGGTCCTGACTACAATGAGCAGTTCTTC; clone_size: NA; d_call: TRBD1; v_call: TRBV24-1; j_call: TRBJ2-1
cdr3_aa: CASSLDSGTANGQFF; cdr3_nt: TGTGCTAGCAGCTTGGATTCCGGGACAGCCAATGGGCAGTTCTTC; clone_size: few; d_call: TRBD1; v_call: TRBV7-7; j_call: TRBJ2-1
cdr3_aa: CASAEVQETQYF; cdr3_nt: TGTGCCAGCGCTGAGGTCCAAGAGACCCAGTACTTC; clone_size: few; d_call: NA; v_call: TRBV28; j_call: TRBJ2-5
cdr3_aa: CASSPDRGGNIQYF; cdr3_nt: TGTGCCAGCAGCCCGGACAGGGGGGGAAACATTCAGTACTTC; clone_size: NA; d_call: TRBD1; v_call: TRBV5-6; j_call: TRBJ2-4
cdr3_aa: CASSGLAYNEQFF; cdr3_nt: TGTGCCAGCAGTGGACTAGCCTACAATGAGCAGTTCTTC; clone_size: many; d_call: TRBD2; v_call: TRBV27; j_call: TRBJ2-1
cdr3_aa: CARRRGWRETQYF; cdr3_nt: TGTGCCAGACGACGGGGGTGGAGGGAGACCCAGTACTTC; clone_size: many; d_call: NA; v_call: TRBV6-5; j_call: TRBJ2-5
cdr3_aa: CASSPVGNTYGYTF; cdr3_nt: TGTGCCAGCAGCCCCGTGGGAAACACCTATGGCTACACCTTC; clone_size: many; d_call: NA; v_call: TRBV7-9; j_call: TRBJ1-2
cdr3_aa: CASSVAGDSGRGYTF; cdr3_nt: TGTGCCAGCAGCGTAGCGGGGGACAGCGGAAGGGGCTACACCTTC; clone_size: many; d_call: TRBD1; v_call: TRBV9; j_call: TRBJ1-2
cdr3_aa: CASSFAGTGQETQYF; cdr3_nt: TGTGCCAGCAGCTTTGCCGGGACAGGCCAAGAGACCCAGTACTTC; clone_size: NA; d_call: TRBD1; v_call: TRBV3-1; j_call: TRBJ2-5
cdr3_aa: CASSFLSRQETQYF; cdr3_nt: TGTGCCAGCAGTTTCCTGAGCAGACAGGAGACCCAGTACTTC; clone_size: many; d_call: NA; v_call: TRBV12-3/TRBV12-4; j_call: TRBJ2-5
cdr3_aa: CASSRGSGLAGETYEQYF; cdr3_nt: TGTGCCAGCAGCCGAGGTTCTGGACTAGCGGGGGAGACCTACGAGCAGTACTTC; clone_size: NA; d_call: TRBD2; v_call: TRBV3-1; j_call: TRBJ2-7
cdr3_aa: CASSLGLTQETQYF; cdr3_nt: TGCGCCAGCAGCTTGGGGCTCACACAAGAGACCCAGTACTTC; clone_size: many; d_call: NA; v_call: TRBV5-1; j_call: TRBJ2-5
cdr3_aa: CASSLAAVVNEQFF; cdr3_nt: TGTGCCAGCAGCTTAGCAGCCGTGGTCAATGAGCAGTTCTTC; clone_size: few; d_call: NA; v_call: TRBV7-2; j_call: TRBJ2-1
cdr3_aa: CASIRGASGANEQFF; cdr3_nt: TGTGCCAGCATACGCGGGGCTAGCGGGGCGAATGAGCAGTTCTTC; clone_size: NA; d_call: TRBD2; v_call: TRBV2; j_call: TRBJ2-1
cdr3_aa: CASSLRQEEVGRATNEKLFF; cdr3_nt: TGTGCCAGCAGCTTACGACAGGAAGAGGTAGGCCGTGCAACTAATGAAAAACTGTTTTTT; clone_size: NA; d_call: NA; v_call: TRBV7-8; j_call: TRBJ1-4
cdr3_aa: CAGSAATGTSGSFEQFF; cdr3_nt: TGTGCCGGCAGCGCAGCTACCGGGACTAGCGGGTCCTTTGAGCAGTTCTTC; clone_size: few; d_call: TRBD2; v_call: TRBV7-8; j_call: TRBJ2-1
cdr3_aa: CATSNRGPNTEAFF; cdr3_nt: TGTGCCACCAGCAACAGGGGACCGAACACTGAAGCTTTCTTT; clone_size: NA; d_call: TRBD1; v_call: TRBV15; j_call: TRBJ1-1
cdr3_aa: CASSRLQGAGGYTF; cdr3_nt: TGCGCCAGCAGCCGCCTGCAGGGGGCGGGTGGCTACACCTTC; clone_size: NA; d_call: TRBD1; v_call: TRBV4-3; j_call: TRBJ1-2
cdr3_aa: CSARGTGGATNEKLFF; cdr3_nt: TGCAGTGCTAGAGGGACAGGGGGCGCAACTAATGAAAAACTGTTTTTT; clone_size: many; d_call: TRBD1; v_call: TRBV20-1; j_call: TRBJ1-4
cdr3_aa: CASSAGGLKTQYF; cdr3_nt: TGTGCCAGCAGCGCGGGGGGCCTGAAGACGCAGTATTTT; clone_size: NA; d_call: TRBD2; v_call: TRBV7-2; j_call: TRBJ2-3
cdr3_aa: CSVGGGGEYGYTF; cdr3_nt: TGCAGCGTTGGTGGTGGGGGTGAATATGGCTACACCTTC; clone_size: many; d_call: NA; v_call: TRBV29-1; j_call: TRBJ1-2
cdr3_aa: CAGSPQNSRGSYNEQFF; cdr3_nt: TGTGCCGGCAGCCCCCAGAATTCAAGGGGCTCCTACAATGAGCAGTTCTTC; clone_size: NA; d_call: NA; v_call: TRBV9; j_call: TRBJ2-1
cdr3_aa: CASSPMEGAGYGYTF; cdr3_nt: TGTGCCAGCAGCCCCATGGAGGGCGCGGGCTATGGCTACACCTTC; clone_size: NA; d_call: NA; v_call: TRBV5-6; j_call: TRBJ1-2
cdr3_aa: CASSFASVLAGGNKNEQFF; cdr3_nt: TGCGCCAGCAGCTTCGCTTCGGTTTTAGCGGGGGGCAATAAAAATGAGCAGTTCTTC; clone_size: many; d_call: TRBD2; v_call: TRBV5-1; j_call: TRBJ2-1
cdr3_aa: CASSIRDEAFF; cdr3_nt: TGTGCCAGCTCTATAAGGGATGAAGCTTTCTTT; clone_size: few; d_call: NA; v_call: TRBV12-3/TRBV12-4; j_call: TRBJ1-1
cdr3_aa: CATSRGLSSEQFF; cdr3_nt: TGTGCCACCAGTCGAGGGCTTAGTAGTGAGCAGTTCTTC; clone_size: NA; d_call: NA; v_call: TRBV24-1; j_call: TRBJ2-1
cdr3_aa: CSVMLNYGYTF; cdr3_nt: TGCAGCGTCATGCTTAACTATGGCTACACCTTC; clone_size: many; d_call: NA; v_call: TRBV29-1; j_call: TRBJ1-2
cdr3_aa: CASSPIFGPCETQYF; cdr3_nt: TGTGCCAGCAGCCCTATTTTCGGACCATGCGAGACCCAGTACTTC; clone_size: NA; d_call: NA; v_call: TRBV21-1; j_call: TRBJ2-5
cdr3_aa: CSATPRGGRYNEQFF; cdr3_nt: TGCAGTGCCACACCTCGCGGGGGACGTTACAATGAGCAGTTCTTC; clone_size: NA; d_call: TRBD2; v_call: TRBV20-1; j_call: TRBJ2-1
cdr3_aa: CASSLLAGGRHSYEQYF; cdr3_nt: TGTGCCAGCAGTTTACTAGCGGGGGGTCGCCATTCCTACGAGCAGTACTTC; clone_size: NA; d_call: TRBD2; v_call: TRBV12-3/TRBV12-4; j_call: TRBJ2-7
cdr3_aa: CASSLVRDYSYNEQYF; cdr3_nt: TGTGCCAGCAGCTTAGTCCGGGACTACTCCTACAATGAGCAGTACTTC; clone_size: few; d_call: TRBD2; v_call: TRBV7-9; j_call: TRBJ2-7
cdr3_aa: CASSHYGTGGSYEQYF; cdr3_nt: TGCGCCAGCAGCCACTACGGGACAGGGGGCTCCTACGAGCAGTACTTC; clone_size: medium-sized; d_call: TRBD1; v_call: TRBV4-1; j_call: TRBJ2-7
cdr3_aa: CASSLGQQETQFF; cdr3_nt: TGTGCCAGCAGCCTCGGGCAGCAAGAGACCCAGTTCTTC; clone_size: NA; d_call: NA; v_call: TRBV7-9; j_call: TRBJ2-1
cdr3_aa: CASTLMLDSYEQYF; cdr3_nt: TGTGCCAGCACCCTTATGTTAGACAGCTACGAGCAGTACTTC; clone_size: many; d_call: NA; v_call: TRBV28; j_call: TRBJ2-7
cdr3_aa: CASSILGLAGIQETQYF; cdr3_nt: TGTGCCAGTAGTATTCTCGGACTAGCGGGGATCCAAGAGACCCAGTACTTC; clone_size: NA; d_call: TRBD2; v_call: TRBV19; j_call: TRBJ2-5
cdr3_aa: CASSQPGQIYEQYF; cdr3_nt: TGTGCCAGCAGCCAACCGGGACAGATCTACGAGCAGTACTTC; clone_size: few; d_call: TRBD1; v_call: TRBV3-1; j_call: TRBJ2-7
cdr3_aa: CASSLGISGFANTGELFF; cdr3_nt: TGTGCCAGCAGCTTAGGGATTAGCGGTTTCGCGAACACCGGGGAGCTGTTTTTT; clone_size: many; d_call: NA; v_call: TRBV7-3; j_call: TRBJ2-2
cdr3_aa: CASSFGGSQPQHF; cdr3_nt: TGTGCCAGCAGTTTTGGGGGGTCCCAGCCCCAGCATTTT; clone_size: few; d_call: NA; v_call: TRBV12-3/TRBV12-4; j_call: TRBJ1-5
cdr3_aa: CSAITGNSPLHF; cdr3_nt: TGCAGTGCAATCACGGGGAATTCACCCCTCCACTTT; clone_size: few; d_call: NA; v_call: TRBV20-1; j_call: TRBJ1-6
cdr3_aa: CATRLAGGTDTEYF; cdr3_nt: TGTGCCACCCGACTAGCGGGGGGGACAGATACGGAGTATTTT; clone_size: NA; d_call: TRBD2; v_call: TRBV12-3/TRBV12-4; j_call: TRBJ2-3
cdr3_aa: CASIRAPGADTQYF; cdr3_nt: TGTGCCAGCATCAGGGCTCCTGGCGCAGATACGCAGTATTTT; clone_size: NA; d_call: NA; v_call: TRBV28; j_call: TRBJ2-3
cdr3_aa: CASSLSGPSTDMQYF; cdr3_nt: TGCGCCAGCAGCTTAAGCGGGCCTAGCACAGATATGCAGTATTTT; clone_size: NA; d_call: NA; v_call: TRBV5-1; j_call: TRBJ2-3
cdr3_aa: CASSQRLASQPQHF; cdr3_nt: TGTGCCAGCAGCCAACGTCTGGCGAGTCAGCCCCAGCATTTT; clone_size: NA; d_call: NA; v_call: TRBV6-1; j_call: TRBJ1-5